Shown below are 19 T cell receptor beta chains from a single sample sequenced in a study of a mutant IDH1 vaccine in newly diagnosed glioma. This sample's time point: week 11, during vaccination. The content of each vaccine dose was 300 ug of mutant IDH1 20-mer peptide, and topical imiquimod accompanied it. Their specific antigens are unknown. Assay used: immunoSEQ multiplex PCR; TCRdb lists only in-frame clones, some missing. Altogether about 36,000 clones are present, 80% being singletons, with the ten largest covering about 14%. The starting material was peripheral blood mononuclear cells (PBMCs), obtained from a glioma patient whose treatment included an IDH1 peptide vaccine. These receptors all stem from a woman in her thirties with glioma. Some clones in this sample may be carry-over from other donors' samples.

The chain recombines TRBV6-5 with TRBJ2-2, with D possibly TRBD2 on 6 matching bases. V lost 2 bases, J lost 6 bases, and 13 bases lay in between. The germline V gene encodes CDR1 MNHEY and CDR2 SVGAGI. The CDR3 covers 15 residues. The CDR3 DNA sequence: TGTGCCAGCAGTTACGCCGGGAGTCAGCCCGGGGAGCTGTTTTTT. As protein: CASSYAGSQPGELFF.

V is TRBV5-1 and J is TRBJ1-1; D not resolved. Germline V lookup: CDR1 SGHRS, CDR2 YFSETQ. V lost 3 bases and J 0 bases, leaving 6 bases between the germline ends. This CDR3 has 13 residues. The CDR3 reads CASSYLLNTEAFF. For the CDR3, the DNA is TGCGCCAGCAGCTATTTACTGAACACTGAAGCTTTCTTT.

The J gene is TRBJ2-5, the V gene TRBV19; TRBD2 matches 10 bases. The CDR3 is 15 amino acids. Germline CDR1 reads LNHDA; CDR2 reads SQIVND (reference sequence). V trimming: 7 bases; J trimming: 3 bases; junction bases outside the gene matches: 8. The CDR3 DNA reads as TGTGCCAGTACGGCTAGCGGGGGCTCTAAAGAGACCCAGTACTTC. As protein: CASTASGGSKETQYF.

Only one count was recorded for this clone. The chain has TRBV29-1 and TRBJ2-7, with D tentatively TRBD1 (5 bases). Germline CDR1 is SQVTM and CDR2 is ANQGSEA. Trimming stripped 5 bases from V and 0 bases from J, with 17 bases between. The CDR3 covers 15 residues. CDR3 in amino acids: CSVTTTGPTSYEQYF. The CDR3 DNA sequence: TGCAGCGTTACAACTACAGGACCAACCTCCTACGAGCAGTACTTC.

The gene calls are TRBV30 and TRBJ2-7, with no clear D. The germline CDR1 and CDR2 sequences are GTSNPN and SVGIG (reference sequence). V was cut by 3 bases and J by 2 bases, with 14 bases left in between. CDR3 length: 14 amino acids. The CDR3 loop reads CAWRPRWSPYEQYF. DNA for the CDR3: TGTGCCTGGAGGCCGAGGTGGAGTCCCTACGAGCAGTACTTC.

The rearrangement joins TRBV7-9 to TRBJ1-4, with D perhaps matching TRBD1 (5 bases). This CDR3 has 16 residues. V dropped 1 base and J dropped 6 bases, with 15 bases sitting between them. Germline CDR1 SEHNR, CDR2 FQNEAQ (reference sequence). CDR3 in DNA: TGTGCCAGCAGCTTAGATCTCAGGCAGGGCCATGAAAAACTGTTTTTT. It translates to CASSLDLRQGHEKLFF.

The chain has TRBV11-2 and TRBJ1-5; the D is unclear. The germline V and J ends were trimmed by 2 bases and 6 bases, with 8 bases remaining between them. There are 13 residues in the CDR3. The V gene's germline CDR1 is SGHAT and CDR2 FQNNGV. This chain's CDR3 is CASSLRDSQPQHF. DNA of the CDR3: TGTGCCAGCAGCTTAAGGGATAGTCAGCCCCAGCATTTT.

CDR3 DNA sequence: TGTGCCAGCAGTCCCCAAGGCGGGGGGAACCAGTACTTC. Protein: CASSPQGGGNQYF. The chain employs TRBV6-6 and TRBJ2-5; 8 nucleotides match TRBD2. The CDR3 extends over 13 amino acids. From germline, CDR1 is MNHNY and CDR2 SVGAGI (reference sequence). The trim removed 5 bases at V and 10 bases at J, leaving 9 bases unmatched.

As regards this clone: A junction boundary mismatches the germline segment, possibly from a read error. This chain uses TRBV7-7 with TRBJ2-5; D call uncertain. This CDR3 is 15 amino acids long. The germline CDR1 and CDR2 sequences are SSHAT and FNYEAQ (reference sequence). The CDR3 is CASSPTISYQETQYF. The DNA for the CDR3 is TGTGCTAGCAGCCCAACTATCTCCTACCAAGAGACCCAGTACTTC.

CDR3 nucleotide sequence: TGTGCCAGCAGCTTGGGGTCACTGAACACTGAAGCTTTCTTT. It encodes CASSLGSLNTEAFF. The V and J genes are TRBV5-5 and TRBJ1-1; D is ambiguous. The CDR3 sequence is 14 residues long. The germline gives CDR1 SGHKS, CDR2 YYEKEE (reference sequence). V was cut by 0 bases and J by 0 bases, with 6 bases left in between.

This chain links TRBV4-2 with TRBJ1-4; D not resolved. V shed 0 bases and J shed 3 bases, with 8 bases lying between them. From germline, CDR1 is LGHNA and CDR2 YNFKEQ. This CDR3 region has 15 residues. For the CDR3, the DNA is TGTGCCAGCAGCCAAGACGCAGTATCTAATGAAAAACTGTTTTTT. Translation gives CASSQDAVSNEKLFF.

V usage is TRBV5-6 and J usage is TRBJ2-5; D not resolved. This CDR3 comprises 15 residues. The V and J ends lost 3 bases and 0 bases respectively, with 12 bases between them. The germline V gene has CDR1 SGHDT and CDR2 YYEEEE. This chain's CDR3 is CASSSAPGYQETQYF. The CDR3 coding sequence is TGTGCCAGCAGCTCTGCACCGGGCTACCAAGAGACCCAGTACTTC.

J is TRBJ1-5 and V is TRBV27, with D possibly matching TRBD1 (6 bases). In germline, CDR1 is MNHEY, CDR2 SMNVEV (reference sequence). Trimming took off 3 bases at V and 4 bases at J, with 13 bases between the two ends. CDR3 size: 15 residues. The CDR3 loop is CASSFEGVGNQPQHF. CDR3 in DNA: TGTGCCAGCAGTTTTGAGGGGGTAGGGAATCAGCCCCAGCATTTT.

This clone has a single count. V gene TRBV4-1 combines with J gene TRBJ1-5; D uncertain. The CDR3 consists of 15 residues. Germline CDR1 is MGHRA and CDR2 is YSYEKL. The V end lost 3 bases, the J end lost 1 base, and 10 bases lay between the germline ends. The CDR3 sequence is CASSQGPQSNQPQHF. CDR3 nucleotides: TGCGCCAGCAGCCAGGGTCCTCAGAGCAATCAGCCCCAGCATTTT.

CDR3 in amino acids: CASSPRGGPEDTQYF. CDR3 DNA: TGTGCCAGCAGCCCTCGAGGAGGGCCGGAGGATACGCAGTATTTT. The chain combines TRBV9 with TRBJ2-3, with TRBD2 as a possible D gene (6 bases). The CDR3 covers 15 residues. V was pared by 4 bases and J by 6 bases, with 18 bases between. Germline CDR1 and CDR2: SGDLS and YYNGEE.

Remarks on this clone: The junction differs from germline at one of its ends, possibly a read error. The gene calls are TRBV7-7 and TRBJ2-1; D tentatively reads TRBD1 or TRBD2 (5 bases each). Germline V lookup: CDR1 SSHAT, CDR2 FNYEAQ (reference sequence). The CDR3 runs to 15 residues. Here the CDR3 reads CASSLGSGQNNEQFF. The CDR3 DNA reads as TGTGCTAGCAGCTTAGGGTCGGGGCAAAACAATGAGCAGTTCTTC.

This clone showed up just once. The CDR3 reads CASSPGTGGDKPQHF. The CDR3 DNA reads TGTGCCAGCAGTCCAGGGACAGGGGGGGATAAGCCCCAGCATTTT. This rearrangement joins TRBV27 to TRBJ1-5, with 11 bases fitting TRBD1. Trimming removed 5 bases from V and 8 bases from J; junction bases left unmatched: 8. Germline CDR1 reads MNHEY; CDR2 reads SMNVEV (reference sequence). There are 15 residues in the CDR3.

The rearrangement joins TRBV20-1 to TRBJ2-1; D unclear. Germline CDR1 is DFQATT and CDR2 is SNEGSKA (reference sequence). Trimming stripped 0 bases from V and 10 bases from J, with 4 bases between. The CDR3 loop spans 10 amino acids. The CDR3 loop is CSARDREQFF. DNA of the CDR3: TGCAGTGCTAGAGACAGGGAGCAGTTCTTC.

The DNA for the CDR3 is TGTGCCAGTAGTATCGGATCACCTATGAACTATGGCTACACCTTC. Translating gives CASSIGSPMNYGYTF. The V gene is TRBV19, the J gene TRBJ1-2, with unresolved D. V lost 3 bases and J lost 2, with 13 bases in between. CDR3 length: 15 amino acids. From germline, CDR1 is LNHDA and CDR2 SQIVND (reference sequence). Filled out from reference TRBV19 and TRBJ1-2, the complete variable domain reads DGGITQSPKYLFRKEGQNVTLSCEQNLNHDAMYWYRQDPGQGLRLIYYSQIVNDFQKGDIAEGYSVSREKKESFPLTVTSAQKNPTAFYLCASSIGSPMNYGYTFGSGTRLTVV.